A selection of T cell receptor beta chains follows, all from one sample in a study of T cell repertoires in cytomegalovirus infection. TCRdb recomputed calls from the reads with MiXCR, one row per CDR3 protein. The table includes about 300,000 distinct CDR3 sequences, around 9.6% detected once. Sequencing was done on a sample of PBMCs. These receptors were collected from a human donor in good health (CMV status not recorded). Some clones in this sample may be carry-over from other donors' samples. The CDR3 runs from the conserved cysteine through the conserved F or W.

J: TRBJ2-1
V: TRBV7-2
CDR3: CASSLGLHNEQFF

J: TRBJ2-1
V: TRBV12-3/TRBV12-4
CDR3: CASSVSYNEQFF

J: TRBJ1-2
V: TRBV29-1
CDR3: CSVAGRSSKGYGYTF

J: TRBJ2-3
V: TRBV7-8
CDR3: CASSLNQLAGRRDTQYF

J: TRBJ2-1
V: TRBV4-1
CDR3: CASSQDRTSYYNEQFF

J: TRBJ2-3
V: TRBV29-1
CDR3: CSVDGTGETDTQYF

J: TRBJ1-1
V: TRBV23-1
CDR3: CASSRRQGAAEAFF

J: TRBJ1-1
V: TRBV20-1
CDR3: CSARRDRGATEAFF

J: TRBJ2-2
V: TRBV7-8
CDR3: CASSSPRTGGANTGELFF

J: TRBJ1-2
V: TRBV6-6
CDR3: CASSYSDRMPGYTF

J: TRBJ2-1
V: TRBV6-5
CDR3: CASSYRPGTDRYNEQFF

J: TRBJ2-1
V: TRBV6-6
CDR3: CAHSVLAGSYNEQFF

J: TRBJ1-1
V: TRBV5-1
CDR3: CASSIDPGGNTEAFF

J: TRBJ1-6
V: TRBV10-3
CDR3: CAISGASRSYNSPLHF

J: TRBJ2-6
V: TRBV13
CDR3: CASSPAGGGLLSGANVLTF

J: TRBJ1-2
V: TRBV7-6
CDR3: CASSREENYGYTF

J: TRBJ2-2
V: TRBV20-1
CDR3: CSARDSSGFTTGELFF

J: TRBJ2-4
V: TRBV7-9
CDR3: CASSSTSQGAAKNIQYF

J: TRBJ1-2
V: TRBV7-2
CDR3: CASSRREGYGYTF

J: TRBJ1-6
V: TRBV20-1
CDR3: CSARDSGQYNSPLHF

J: TRBJ2-7
V: TRBV7-6
CDR3: CASSLDEGAYEQYF

J: TRBJ2-5
V: TRBV7-9
CDR3: CASSLSSQETQYF

J: TRBJ1-1
V: TRBV28
CDR3: CASSFPSTDMNTEAFF